This TCR beta chain was observed in a study of CD8+ T cells in alopecia areata. As for the study in general: For 6 to 18 months, tofacitinib was taken, and 6 months off drug followed.

Punch biopsies of lesional scalp, plus peripheral blood, were taken from alopecia areata patients. Following RNA extraction, reverse transcription yielded cDNA that acted as the sequencing template. Generated by immunoSEQ multiplex PCR, the TCRdb table keeps only in-frame clones and is missing some. The repertoire holds about 12,000 clones, with roughly 57% as singletons. Trimming stripped 4 bases from V and 2 bases from J, with 15 bases between. CDR3 length equals 15 residues. The germline CDR1 and CDR2 sequences are SGHRS and YFSETQ. Sequencing input: skin. This clonotype was obtained from a human donor with alopecia areata. This chain uses TRBV5-1 with TRBJ2-5, with a weak D call TRBD1 (6 bases). Here the CDR3 reads CASSPRDTLQETQYF. In DNA, the CDR3 is TGCGCCAGCAGCCCGAGGGACACCCTTCAAGAGACCCAGTACTTC.